This T cell receptor beta chain was found in a study of blood T cell repertoires in COVID-19 (dated by TCRdb to 2018 to 2021). Describing the broader study: The collaborator samples originated in the United States, Italy and Spain and spanned the acute and convalescent phases of COVID-19. The material from the prospective study consisted of cDNA or gDNA derived from T cells, B-cell-depleted T cells, or PBMCs. Subjects who had been exposed to COVID-19, were actively infected with it, or had recovered from it provided the deeply sampled blood TCRbeta repertoires that made up the dataset. A freely available public database, intended as a resource for researchers studying the immune response to SARS-CoV-2, is where the repertoires were released. Samples came from the ongoing ImmuneRACE study (first 160 participants) plus 1,254 subjects from 6 global collaborators. Nearly every sample came with metadata listing a de-identified subject ID, COVID-19 status, age in years and sex. Where available, HLA class I and class II types were taken from metadata supplied by the sample provider and were not determined by assay-based typing.

TCRbeta CDR3 regions were amplified from genomic DNA by means of the immunoSEQ Assay, a bias-controlled multiplex PCR. The authors' analysis ran thus. The number of nucleated cells in each sample was estimated from the amplification of reference gene primers within the assay. Sequence reads were collapsed and filtered to measure the absolute abundance of every unique TCRbeta CDR3 rearrangement. Productive Simpson clonality was computed per sample as the square root of Simpson's diversity index over productive rearrangements. TCRdb limited this immuneACCESS table to in-frame rearrangements with V and J called. A share of clones is missing; checked studies link under half to unresolved V genes, and the rest is unexplained. V and J calls and clone size follow that table, whereas D and trimming were derived from the DNA. This sample is represented by approximately 69,000 clones; more than 60% of them were singletons. The ten largest clonotypes hold roughly 23% of the sample.

What the authors observed across the whole study: How much clinical and demographic metadata was included differed by source and by participant, and the metadata was provided uncurated.

Regarding this clone: What this receptor recognizes is not known. The record has no base qualities; no much larger clone is one base away.

The collaborating institutions used their own protocols to collect whole blood in K2EDTA tubes. Collaborator samples were shipped for TCRbeta analysis as frozen whole blood, isolated PBMCs, or DNA extracted from either sample type. At the junction V is shortened by 1 base and J by 1 base; bases outside the gene matches: 0. In the germline V gene, CDR1 corresponds to SGHTA and CDR2 to FQGTGA. Taken from cysteine to phenylalanine, the CDR3 has 15 residues. The sequence is cut down to CDR3 DNA, 45 bases in frame from base 1. The receptor chain draws on TRBV7-3 and TRBJ2-2; 7 bases in the junction line up with TRBD2. What was sequenced was peripheral blood. This sequence was found in a man between 60 and 75 years old with acute or convalescent COVID-19. Here the CDR3 is given as CASSLSGGNTGELFF. In nucleotides, the sequence is TGTGCCAGCAGCTTAAGCGGGGGGAACACCGGGGAGCTGTTTTTT.